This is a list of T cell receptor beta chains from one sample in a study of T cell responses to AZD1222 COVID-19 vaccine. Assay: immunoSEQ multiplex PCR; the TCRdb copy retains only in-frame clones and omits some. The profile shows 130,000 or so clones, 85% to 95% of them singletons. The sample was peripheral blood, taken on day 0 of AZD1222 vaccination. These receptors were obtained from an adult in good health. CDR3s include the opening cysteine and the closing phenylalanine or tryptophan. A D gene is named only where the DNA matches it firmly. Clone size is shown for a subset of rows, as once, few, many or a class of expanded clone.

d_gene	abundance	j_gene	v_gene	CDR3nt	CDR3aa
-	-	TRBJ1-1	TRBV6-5	TGTGCCACCCGGACTGGGCAGTCCAAAGGGGAAGCTTTCTTT	CATRTGQSKGEAFF
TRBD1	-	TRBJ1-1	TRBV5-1	TGCGCCAGCAGCCGTAAAGTAACCGGGACAGGGGCGCCCTCGGGGGCTTTCTTT	CASSRKVTGTGAPSGAFF
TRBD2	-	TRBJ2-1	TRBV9	TGTGCCAGCAGCGCCACTAGCGGGAGGGGTAGGGATGAGCAGTTCTTC	CASSATSGRGRDEQFF
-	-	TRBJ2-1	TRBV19	TGTGCCACCGGGCGGCAGGGGAGGAACAATGAGCAGTTCTTC	CATGRQGRNNEQFF
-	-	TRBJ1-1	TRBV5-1	TGCGCCAGCAGCTTCAACAAGAACACTGAAGCTTTCTTT	CASSFNKNTEAFF
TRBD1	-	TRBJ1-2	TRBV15	TGTGCCACCAGCAGAAGACAGGGGGCCGGTCCGGGCTACACCTTC	CATSRRQGAGPGYTF
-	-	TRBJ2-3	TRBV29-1	TGCAGCGTCGCAAAAACAGATACGCAGTATTTT	CSVAKTDTQYF
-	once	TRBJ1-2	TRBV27	TGTGCCAGCAGAGGGGGGGTTGGTTATGGCTACACCTTC	CASRGGVGYGYTF
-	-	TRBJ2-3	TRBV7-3	TGTGCCAGCAGCCGGGACCGGGATACGCAGTATTTT	CASSRDRDTQYF
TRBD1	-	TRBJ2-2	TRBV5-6	TGTGCCAGCAGCTTGGACCGGGACAGGGGTTTTGGGGCCGGGGAGCTGTTTTTT	CASSLDRDRGFGAGELFF
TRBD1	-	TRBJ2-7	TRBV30	TGTGCCTGGAGTGTACAGGGGTACGAGCAGTACTTC	CAWSVQGYEQYF
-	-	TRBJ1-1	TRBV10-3	TGTGCCATCAGTGAGTGGGCGAGCACTGAAGCTTTCTTT	CAISEWASTEAFF
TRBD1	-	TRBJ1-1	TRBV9	TGTGCCAGCAGCGTAGTCAGTGACAGGGCGGCTTTCTTT	CASSVVSDRAAFF
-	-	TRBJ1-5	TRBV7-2	TGTGCCAGCAGCCCAGGACACTACAATCAGCCCCAGCATTTT	CASSPGHYNQPQHF
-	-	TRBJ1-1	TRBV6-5	TGTGCCATCCAACTCCAGGGGTGGGAAGCTTTCTTT	CAIQLQGWEAFF
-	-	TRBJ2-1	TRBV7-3	TGTGCCAGCAGCTTCCTGGGGCCTAGCTCCTACAATGAGCAGTTCTTC	CASSFLGPSSYNEQFF
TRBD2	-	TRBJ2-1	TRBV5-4	TGTGCCAGCAGCTTGGACGGGACTAGCGGGGGGGCTCTGGGCAATGAGCAGTTCTTC	CASSLDGTSGGALGNEQFF
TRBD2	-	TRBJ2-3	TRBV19	TGTGCCAGTAGTATTGGGCAGGGACTAGCGGGCCCCACAGATACGCAGTATTTT	CASSIGQGLAGPTDTQYF
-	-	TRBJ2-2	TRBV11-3	TGTGCCAGCAGCTTGTTTGGGGGGCATAACACCGGGGAGCTGTTTTTT	CASSLFGGHNTGELFF
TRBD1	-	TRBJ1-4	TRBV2	TGTGCCAGCAGGTGGGACAGTAATGAAAAACTGTTTTTT	CASRWDSNEKLFF
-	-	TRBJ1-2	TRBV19	TGTGCCACAGAATTAGGAGGGACCCATGGCTACACCTTC	CATELGGTHGYTF
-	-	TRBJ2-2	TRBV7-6	TGTGCCAGCAGCTTAGGGGGGCCCTCTCGGGAGCTGTTTTTT	CASSLGGPSRELFF
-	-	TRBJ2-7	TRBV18	TGTGCCAGCTCACCGGAGGGATCCTCCTACGAGCAGTACTTC	CASSPEGSSYEQYF
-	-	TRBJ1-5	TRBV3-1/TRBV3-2	TGTGCCAGCAGCCCAAATAGCGGTCAGCCCCAGCATTTT	CASSPNSGQPQHF
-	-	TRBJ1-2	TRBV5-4	TGTGCCAGCAGCTTGGGTGGGGGCGCTTTGATAACCTATGGCTACACCTTC	CASSLGGGALITYGYTF
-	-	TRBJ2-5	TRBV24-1	TGTGCCACCAGTGACGCGGGACTTCGCCAAGAGACCCAGTACTTC	CATSDAGLRQETQYF
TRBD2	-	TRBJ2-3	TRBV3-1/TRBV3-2	TGTGCCAGCAGCCACAATCGGCTAGCGGGCACAGATACGCAGTATTTT	CASSHNRLAGTDTQYF
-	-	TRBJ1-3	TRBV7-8	TGTGCCAGCAGCCCGCGTCGGGAGGCTGGAAACACCATATATTTT	CASSPRREAGNTIYF
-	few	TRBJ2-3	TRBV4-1	TGCGCCAGCAGCCTCTGGGACCCCCGGGGCACAGATACGCAGTATTTT	CASSLWDPRGTDTQYF
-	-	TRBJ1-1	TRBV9	TGTGCCAGCAGCGTAGCGGAGGGGATGAACACTGAAGCTTTCTTT	CASSVAEGMNTEAFF
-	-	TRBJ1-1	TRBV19	TGTGCCAGTAGTTCCCGGGGAGGGCCGAACACTGAAGCTTTCTTT	CASSSRGGPNTEAFF
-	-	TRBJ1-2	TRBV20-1	TGCAGTGCAGCGAGGCGGGATGGCTACACCTTC	CSAARRDGYTF
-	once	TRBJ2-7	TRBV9	TGTGCCAGCAGCGTAGCCATATACGGGGAGCAGTACTTC	CASSVAIYGEQYF
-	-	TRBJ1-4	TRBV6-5	TGTGCCAGCAGTTACTCCCAGGGTGCAACTAATGAAAAACTGTTTTTT	CASSYSQGATNEKLFF
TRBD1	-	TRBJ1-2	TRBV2	TGTGCCAGCAGAGCGGACAGGGGGCTGGGCTACACCTTC	CASRADRGLGYTF
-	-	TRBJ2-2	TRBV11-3	TGTGCCAGCAGCCGTACACAACGCGGGGAGCTGTTTTTT	CASSRTQRGELFF
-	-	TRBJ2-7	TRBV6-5	TGTGCCAGCAGTACAGGACGGGGCTACGAGCAGTACTTC	CASSTGRGYEQYF
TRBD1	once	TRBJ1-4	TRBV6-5	TGTGCCAGCAGTTTCACAGGGGGCTTTAATGAAAAACTGTTTTTT	CASSFTGGFNEKLFF
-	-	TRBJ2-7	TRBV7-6	TGTGCCAGCAGCCCTCGGACAGATTCCTACGAGCAGTACTTC	CASSPRTDSYEQYF
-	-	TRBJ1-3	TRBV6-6	TGTGCCAGCAGTCAAACGGGGCGAAACTCTGGAAACACCATATATTTT	CASSQTGRNSGNTIYF
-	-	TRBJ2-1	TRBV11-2	TGTGCCAGCAGCTTGTCCCATGAGCAGTTCTTC	CASSLSHEQFF
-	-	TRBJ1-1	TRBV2	TGTGCCAGCAGTGTGGGAAACACACATGAAGCTTTCTTT	CASSVGNTHEAFF
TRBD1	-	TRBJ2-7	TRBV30	TGTGCCTGGAGTGTAGGGACAGTCTCATACGAGCAGTACTTC	CAWSVGTVSYEQYF
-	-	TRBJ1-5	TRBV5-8	TGTGCCAGCAGCTTGGGTCTCGGTCATGGGGGTGGTCAGCCCCAGCATTTT	CASSLGLGHGGGQPQHF